This paragraph covers one T cell receptor (beta chain) sequence. Its antigen target is currently unknown. A much larger clone differs from this one at a single base, so this may be a read error. V is cut by 6 bases and J by 0 bases, and the space between the germline ends is 3 bases. There are 12 amino acids in the CDR3, from cysteine to phenylalanine inclusive. Only the CDR3 DNA stays, 36 bases, in frame from base 1. The germline V gene (reference sequence) sets CDR1 to LNHNV and CDR2 to YYDKDF. This sample is part of a study of regulatory T cells in long-lasting Graves disease (dated by TCRdb to the early 2020s). With regard to the full study: Newly diagnosed Graves' disease patients had taken antithyroid drugs for less than 3 months. Persistent Graves' disease patients were compared with newly diagnosed Graves' disease patients by peripheral blood TCR sequencing and RNA sequencing. A total of around 33 samples were covered by TCR sequencing, comprising around 13 persistent and about 20 newly diagnosed Graves' disease patients. The study was registered as a clinical trial and conducted in China.

The library was produced with multiplex PCR. The data were produced on an Illumina HiSeq 4000. CDR3 regions were amplified by Arm-PCR with iRepertoire HTBI primers to construct TCR beta libraries. Before sequencing, the PCR products underwent gel purification. As for how the authors treated the data: Gene usage analysis of CDR3 amino acid clonotypes relied on the approximately 68 TRBV and 15 or so TRBJ segments identified across samples. Filtered high-quality paired reads were merged into contigs using COPE and FqMerger. BLAST was used to align contigs to IMGT TRBV, TRBD and TRBJ reference genes, with CDR3 defined following IMGT. Any clonotype with a frequency above 0.1% was classified as a highly expanded clone. Shannon entropy was used to measure repertoire diversity, and the Gini coefficient was used to measure V-J evenness. A clonotype was considered public if more than one individual shared it. TCRdb cleaned the public reads at Q25 with fastp, built clones with MiXCR and kept in-frame beta chains. Rows are unified per CDR3 protein, each entry keeping the most common DNA and genes. The V and J calls were not made by the authors but by TCRdb's processing. The sample table lists 500,000 or so distinct CDR3 sequences, roughly 16% of them with a count of one. The ten biggest clones cover roughly 25% of the sample.

Per the publication, the time point label means: newly diagnosed GD, antithyroid drugs for less than 3 months. For both TCR sequencing and RNA sequencing, RNA was extracted from PBMCs in TRIzol. Graves' disease was diagnosed according to American Thyroid Association guidelines. Recruitment of patients was carried out at an endocrinology department in Xi'an, China. Each patient gave around 9.2 milliliters of peripheral blood, collected in an EDTA anticoagulant tube. Ficoll Paque Plus density gradient separation was used to isolate PBMCs, and no further T cell sorting was done. An Agilent 2100 Bioanalyzer and agarose gel were used to assess RNA quality, and a NanoDrop 2000 was used to measure RNA concentration. What the work shows at the level of the full study, not this receptor alone: Sequencing and analysis were restricted to the TCR beta chain. Patients with persistent disease shared more public clonotypes (about 2,900) than newly diagnosed patients did (966). TRBV28, TRBJ1-2 and TRBJ2-5 were preferentially used in persistent disease, while TRBV20-1 and TRBJ2-1 were favored in newly diagnosed disease. The study examined only peripheral blood because the primary lesion, thyroid tissue, could not be accessed. Compared with newly diagnosed patients, patients with persistent Graves' disease had lower TCR Shannon entropy and fewer highly expanded clones, which suggests clonal expansion. The small sample size was acknowledged by the authors as a limitation that may reduce accuracy.

The sample was also reused in another study, on T cells in Graves' hyperthyroidism and ophthalmopathy. The second study's paper adds: Stable Graves' hyperthyroidism was defined as no progression to ophthalmopathy during 18 months of follow-up. Hyperthyroidism patients were newly diagnosed, had a disease duration of under 2 months, and were aged 18 to 65 years. Any patient with an uncontrolled infection, another autoimmune disease, pregnancy or lactation was excluded. Diagnoses relied on clinical symptoms, serum thyroxine and TRAb, thyroid ultrasound and orbital computed tomography. The first round of RT-PCR for the TCR CDR3 was performed with the HTBI primer set and the Qiagen OneStep RT-PCR kit. Most expanded thyroid clonotypes (frequency above 0.001) were also detected in blood, a finding suggesting that blood repertoires may reflect thyroid immune responses. Ophthalmopathy was separated from stable hyperthyroidism by a 13 V-J signature model, with 87.88% sensitivity and 81% to 82% specificity obtained in cross-validation and 80%/75% obtained in testing. During validation, the model predicted progression to ophthalmopathy a median of around six months ahead of onset, with more than 60% sensitivity and 72.22% specificity. TCR V-J signatures able to tell the groups apart were searched for in a discovery cohort of 100 or so patients, of whom more than 40 had Graves' ophthalmopathy and about 55 had stable Graves' hyperthyroidism. Prospective prediction of ophthalmopathy was tested in an independent validation cohort of fewer than 20 hyperthyroidism patients and 15 to 17 patients who later progressed to ophthalmopathy. The 100 discovery patients were divided at random into training and test sets in a 7:3 ratio. In addition, the study compared T-cell repertoires in thyroid tissue and in blood from 6 or 7 Graves' hyperthyroidism patients. After blood sampling, hyperthyroidism patients were treated with methimazole at a starting dose of 30 mg daily, and ophthalmopathy patients were treated with high-dose intravenous methylprednisolone. The libraries were constructed in a second round of multiplex PCR and then size-selected and purified. Sequencing of the libraries was done on an Illumina HiSeq2000 using paired-end 100 bp reads. Raw data were processed with SOAPnuke, discarding reads with adapters, uncalled bases, mean Phred below 15, or no exact constant-primer or identifier match. High-quality paired reads were merged with COPE v1.2.5, and unique nucleotide sequences were defined as clonotypes. MiTCR v1.1 was used to align clonotypes to the IMGT TRBV, TRBD and TRBJ reference segments. Only V-J combinations with frequency above 0.0001, covering 99% to 99.2% of repertoires, were analysed. A TCS score was defined as the ratio of F50 (clonal expansion) to E x V (chaos), with BLOSUM62-based TCRdist applied between CDR3 peptides within each V-J. Welch's t-statistics and random forest reduced just over 500 V-J features to 10 to 15, which were used in a naive Bayes classifier (R e1071). No statistical method was used to set the sample size in advance, and investigators knew the group allocation. According to the paper, TCR Vbeta CDR3 sequencing was carried out on 120 to 150 peripheral blood samples, which came from under 50 ophthalmopathy, under 85 hyperthyroidism and approximately 17 progressor patients.

The chain was built from TRBV15 and TRBJ1-3; the D segment cannot be called with confidence. The sequence was obtained from a woman aged 40-60 years with Graves disease. Donor details come from another sample of the same person, matched by shared clones. Sequencing used peripheral blood mononuclear cells (PBMCs), obtained at new diagnosis, from a patient treated with antithyroid drugs. The DNA reads as follows: TGTGCCACCAGGATCTCTGGAAACACCATATATTTT. Translation gives CATRISGNTIYF.